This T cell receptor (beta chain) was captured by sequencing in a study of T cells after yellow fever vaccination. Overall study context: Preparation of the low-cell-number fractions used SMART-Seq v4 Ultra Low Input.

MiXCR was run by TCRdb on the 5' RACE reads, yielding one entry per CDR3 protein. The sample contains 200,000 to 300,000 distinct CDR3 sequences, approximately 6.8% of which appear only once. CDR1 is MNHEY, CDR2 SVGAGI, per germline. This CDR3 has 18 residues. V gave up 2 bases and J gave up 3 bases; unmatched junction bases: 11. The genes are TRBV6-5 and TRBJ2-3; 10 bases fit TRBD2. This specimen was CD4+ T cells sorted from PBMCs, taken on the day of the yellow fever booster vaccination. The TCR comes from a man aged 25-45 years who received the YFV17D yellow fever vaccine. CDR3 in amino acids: CASSYDPTSGTSTDTQYF. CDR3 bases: TGTGCCAGCAGTTACGACCCCACTAGCGGGACTTCAACAGATACGCAGTATTTT.